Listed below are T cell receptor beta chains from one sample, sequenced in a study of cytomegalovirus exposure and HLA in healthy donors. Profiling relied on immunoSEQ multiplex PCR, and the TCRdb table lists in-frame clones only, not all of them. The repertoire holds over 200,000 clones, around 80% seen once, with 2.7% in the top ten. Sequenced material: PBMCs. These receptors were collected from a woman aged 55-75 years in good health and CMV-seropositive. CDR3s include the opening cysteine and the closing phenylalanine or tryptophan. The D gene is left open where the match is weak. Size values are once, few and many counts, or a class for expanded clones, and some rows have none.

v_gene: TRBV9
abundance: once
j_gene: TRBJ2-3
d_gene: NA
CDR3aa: CASSSSGTSTDTQYF
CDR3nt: TGTGCCAGCAGCTCCTCCGGGACTAGCACAGATACGCAGTATTTT

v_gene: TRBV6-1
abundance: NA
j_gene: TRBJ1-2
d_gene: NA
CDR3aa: CASSDGRGRAYGYTF
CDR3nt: TGTGCCAGCAGTGATGGCAGGGGCAGGGCCTATGGCTACACCTTC

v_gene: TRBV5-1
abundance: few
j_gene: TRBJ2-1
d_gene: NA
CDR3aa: CASSLENPNEQFF
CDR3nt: TGCGCCAGCAGCTTAGAGAACCCCAATGAGCAGTTCTTC

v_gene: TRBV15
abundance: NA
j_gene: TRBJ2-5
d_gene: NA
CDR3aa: CATSSPGQVFGETQYF
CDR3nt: TGTGCCACCAGCAGCCCGGGTCAAGTATTTGGAGAGACCCAGTACTTC

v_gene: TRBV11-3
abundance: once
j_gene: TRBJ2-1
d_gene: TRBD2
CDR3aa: CASSPSGARVDEQFF
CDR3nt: TGTGCCAGCAGCCCTAGCGGGGCTCGGGTTGATGAGCAGTTCTTC

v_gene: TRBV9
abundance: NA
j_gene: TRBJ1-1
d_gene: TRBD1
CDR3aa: CASSVGTGNTEAFF
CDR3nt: TGTGCCAGCAGCGTAGGGACAGGGAACACTGAAGCTTTCTTT

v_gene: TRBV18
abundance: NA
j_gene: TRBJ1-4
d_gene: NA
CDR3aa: CASSPWGGADEKLFF
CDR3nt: TGTGCCAGCTCACCATGGGGGGGCGCCGATGAAAAACTGTTTTTT

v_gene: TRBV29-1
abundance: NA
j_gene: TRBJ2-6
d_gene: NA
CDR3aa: CSVESGAGANVLTF
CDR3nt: TGCAGCGTTGAGTCAGGGGCCGGGGCCAACGTCCTGACTTTC

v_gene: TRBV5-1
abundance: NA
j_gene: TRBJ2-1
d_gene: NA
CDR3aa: CASSLAAGASVDNEQFF
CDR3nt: TGCGCCAGCAGCTTGGCCGCTGGGGCTAGCGTCGACAATGAGCAGTTCTTC

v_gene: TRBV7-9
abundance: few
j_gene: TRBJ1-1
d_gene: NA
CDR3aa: CASSIDMNTEAFF
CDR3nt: TGTGCCAGCAGCATAGACATGAACACTGAAGCTTTCTTT

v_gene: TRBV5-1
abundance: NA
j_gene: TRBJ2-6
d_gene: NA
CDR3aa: CASSFGQTSGANVLTF
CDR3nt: TGCGCCAGCAGCTTTGGGCAAACCTCTGGGGCCAACGTCCTGACTTTC

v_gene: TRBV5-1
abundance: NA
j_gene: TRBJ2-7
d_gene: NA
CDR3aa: CASSTGGASYEQYF
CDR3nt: TGCGCCAGCAGCACTGGGGGGGCCTCCTACGAGCAGTACTTC

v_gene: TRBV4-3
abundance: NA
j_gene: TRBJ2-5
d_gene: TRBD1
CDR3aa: CASSPRQPGTGFLGGQETQYF
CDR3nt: TGCGCCAGCAGCCCCAGACAACCCGGGACAGGGTTTCTGGGAGGGCAAGAGACCCAGTACTTC

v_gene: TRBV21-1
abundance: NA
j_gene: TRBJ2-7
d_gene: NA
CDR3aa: CASGRDYEQYF
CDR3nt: TGTGCCAGCGGGAGGGATTACGAGCAGTACTTC

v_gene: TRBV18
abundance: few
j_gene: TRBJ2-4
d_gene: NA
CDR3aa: CASSPAGSGKNIQYF
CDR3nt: TGTGCCAGCTCACCAGCAGGTTCCGGAAAAAACATTCAGTACTTC

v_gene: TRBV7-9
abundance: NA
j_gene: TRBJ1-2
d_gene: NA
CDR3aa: CAEGSNYGYTF
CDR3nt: TGTGCCGAGGGTTCTAACTATGGCTACACCTTC

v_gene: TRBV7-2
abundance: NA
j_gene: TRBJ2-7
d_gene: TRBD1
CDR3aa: CASSRDRSSYEQYF
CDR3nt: TGTGCCAGCAGCCGGGACAGAAGCTCCTACGAGCAGTACTTC

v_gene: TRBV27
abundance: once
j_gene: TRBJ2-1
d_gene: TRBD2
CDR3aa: CASRLQRGGNEQFF
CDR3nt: TGTGCCAGCAGGCTCCAGCGGGGGGGCAATGAGCAGTTCTTC

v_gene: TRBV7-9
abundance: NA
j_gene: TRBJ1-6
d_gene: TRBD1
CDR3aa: CASSSGQGGSPLHF
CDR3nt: TGTGCCAGCAGCTCCGGACAGGGGGGATCACCCCTCCACTTT

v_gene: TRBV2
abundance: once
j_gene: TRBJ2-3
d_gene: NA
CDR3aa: CASKTVGDTQYF
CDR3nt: TGTGCCAGTAAGACTGTGGGAGATACGCAGTATTTT

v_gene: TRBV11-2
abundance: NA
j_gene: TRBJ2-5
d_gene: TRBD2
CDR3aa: CASSLVAAGGGKTQYF
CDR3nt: TGTGCCAGCAGCTTAGTGGCGGCGGGGGGCGGGAAGACCCAGTACTTC

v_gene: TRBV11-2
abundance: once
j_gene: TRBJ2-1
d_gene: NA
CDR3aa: CASSQQGRSYNEQFF
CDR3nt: TGTGCCAGCAGCCAACAGGGTAGATCCTACAATGAGCAGTTCTTC